This record concerns one T cell receptor (beta chain) sequence. This record belongs to a study of cytomegalovirus exposure and HLA in healthy donors. PCR employed 60 Vbeta and 13 Jbeta primers. Only in-frame clones appear in the TCRdb table, and some are missing; sequencing was by immunoSEQ multiplex PCR. Of tens of thousands of clones in the sample, approximately 90% were seen once. Germline CDR1 is MNHNS and CDR2 is SASEGT. This CDR3 comprises 15 residues. Trimming cost V 4 bases and J 8 bases; bases outside gene matches: 5. The sequencing sample was made of PBMCs. The TCR sequence derives from a woman between 40 and 55 years old in good health and CMV-seropositive. V gene TRBV6-1 combines with J gene TRBJ2-2; 12 bases line up with TRBD2. DNA for the CDR3: TGTGCCAGCAGTGTGAATCTAGCGGGAGGGGGGGAGCTGTTTTTT. It translates to CASSVNLAGGGELFF.